The 11 T cell receptor beta chains below come from one sample, sequenced in a study of immune heterogeneity within non-small cell lung tumors. Template came from bulk tumor genomic DNA, at roughly 600 ng per sample. Surgical sampling yielded several biopsies per primary tumor (spaced far apart). Undergoing curative surgery were patients whose non-small cell lung cancer was untreated and newly diagnosed. The authors amplified TCR beta CDR3 by multiplex PCR with 32 V and 13 J primers. TCRdb re-called the multiplex PCR reads with MiXCR, one entry per CDR3 protein. Of 21,000 or so distinct CDR3 sequences in the sample, less than 35% were seen once. Sequencing input: lung tumor tissue. These receptors originate from a man aged 35-49 years with non-small cell lung cancer.

J is TRBJ2-6 and V is TRBV5-6, with D possibly matching TRBD1 (5 bases). Trimming removed 3 bases at V and 0 bases at J, with 10 bases between. The V gene's germline CDR1 is SGHDT and CDR2 YYEEEE. This CDR3 comprises 16 residues. The DNA for the CDR3 is TGTGCCAGCAGCTCCCGACAGAACTCTGGGGCCAACGTCCTGACTTTC. Its translation is CASSSRQNSGANVLTF.

This clonotype was detected only once. The chain has TRBV7-2 and TRBJ1-5; D remains ambiguous. The germline V and J ends were trimmed by 5 bases and 0 bases, with 8 bases remaining between them. The CDR3 is made up of 14 amino acids. Germline values: CDR1 SGHTA, CDR2 FQGNSA. DNA for the CDR3: TGTGCCAGCAGCCAGCATGCTAGCAATCAGCCCCAGCATTTT. Translation gives CASSQHASNQPQHF.

Notes on this clonotype: It may be a read error: a sequence one base away is much more abundant. V gene TRBV6-1 combines with J gene TRBJ2-7; tentatively, D is TRBD2 (5 bases). This CDR3 is 13 amino acids long. Germline V gene lookup returns CDR1 MNHNS and CDR2 SASEGT. Here the CDR3 reads CASSARRSLRADF. As DNA, the CDR3 is TGTGCCAGCAGTGCGAGACGGAGTCTACGAGCGGACTTC.

The J gene is TRBJ2-1, the V gene TRBV12-3 or TRBV12-4; 14 positions agree with TRBD2. This CDR3 region has 16 residues. J lost 7 bases, V lost 4 bases, and 6 bases had no gene match. The CDR3 protein is CASSWGLAGAMNEQFF. The CDR3 coding sequence is TGTGCCAGCAGTTGGGGACTAGCGGGAGCCATGAATGAGCAGTTCTTC.

There are many counts of this clonotype. The V gene is TRBV6-6, the J gene TRBJ2-7; 10 nucleotides agree with TRBD1. CDR1 is MNHNY, CDR2 SVGAGI, per germline (reference sequence). Trimming cost V 2 bases and J 8 bases; bases outside gene matches: 9. This CDR3 is built from 15 residues. Here the CDR3 DNA reads TGTGCCAGCAGTTACCCGGGACAGGGGCGACAGAAGCAGTACTTC. The encoded protein is CASSYPGQGRQKQYF.

This clonotype was picked up a small number of times. A much larger clone sits a single nucleotide away, making a read error possible. The chain links TRBV6-1 to TRBJ2-7; TRBD2 matches 9 bases. V shed 6 bases, J shed 1 base, and the junction held 22 bases outside the gene matches. Germline V gene data show CDR1 as MNHNS and CDR2 as SASEGT. This CDR3 region has 20 residues. CDR3 sequence (DNA): TGTGCCAGCAGAAGGGGCGCCGGCGATAAGCGGGAGGTGGGGTCCTACGAGCAGTACTTC. Translated, it gives CASRRGAGDKREVGSYEQYF.

This clonotype was seen ten or more times. CDR3 in amino acids: CATTDTGHRMNEQFF. In nucleotides, the CDR3 is TGTGCCACCACAGACACGGGACACCGTATGAATGAGCAGTTCTTC. This chain connects TRBV6-4 to TRBJ2-1, with D possibly TRBD1 on 6 matching bases. Trimming pared 10 bases from V and 7 bases from J, leaving 23 bases between. This CDR3 is 15 amino acids long. Germline CDR1 and CDR2: MRHNA and SNTAGT.

As for this clonotype: Possible read error: a much larger clone is one base away. The chain joins TRBV5-6 to TRBJ2-7; possibly TRBD2 for D (5 bases). Germline loops: CDR1 SGHDT, CDR2 YYEEEE. V was pared by 3 bases and J by 4 bases, with 14 bases between. This CDR3 spans 14 amino acids. CDR3 region: CASSSTLSVYEQYF. Written as DNA, the CDR3 is TGTGCCAGCAGCTCCACCCTTAGCGTGTACGAGCAGTACTTC.

This clonotype was picked up a small number of times. The chain employs TRBV3-1 and TRBJ1-4; D is possibly TRBD1 (5 bases). Trimming removed 1 base from V and 7 bases from J, with 10 bases in between. The germline CDR1 and CDR2 sequences are LGHDT and YNNKEL (reference sequence). This CDR3 spans 14 amino acids. CDR3 sequence (DNA): TGTGCCAGCAGCCAAGCAGGGTGGAGTGAAAAACTGTTTTTT. The encoded protein is CASSQAGWSEKLFF.

The chain links TRBV11-1 to TRBJ2-2, with D perhaps matching TRBD1 or TRBD2 (5 bases each). The CDR3 is 14 amino acids. The germline CDR1 and CDR2 sequences are SGHAT and FQDESV (reference sequence). The V end lost 1 base, the J end lost 6 bases, and 9 bases lay between the germline ends. The CDR3 is CASSLGDGAGELFF. In DNA form, the CDR3 reads TGTGCCAGCAGCTTAGGGGACGGGGCCGGGGAGCTGTTTTTT.

A word on this clonotype: A read error may explain this, as a much larger clone is one base away. This chain uses TRBV7-8 with TRBJ1-3, with D possibly TRBD1 on 5 matching bases. Trimming removed 4 bases from V and 2 bases from J, with 15 bases in between. The CDR3 contains 16 residues. Looked up from germline, CDR1 is SGHVS and CDR2 is FQNEAQ. The CDR3 region is CASSYSLRDAGNTIYF. CDR3 DNA sequence: TGTGCCAGCAGCTATTCGCTCCGGGACGCTGGAAACACCATATATTTT. Full variable domain (outside the CDR3, taken from reference TRBV7-8 and TRBJ1-3): GAGVSQSPRYKVAKRGQDVALRCDPISGHVSLFWYQQALGQGPEFLTYFQNEAQLDKSGLPSDRFFAERPEGSVSTLKIQRTQQEDSAVYLCASSYSLRDAGNTIYFGEGSWLTVV.